This is a list of T cell receptor beta chains from one sample in a study of neurological immune-mediated disorders. TCRdb re-called the 5' RACE reads with MiXCR, one entry per CDR3 protein. Of over 55,000 distinct CDR3 sequences in the sample, roughly a tenth are singletons; the top ten hold around a tenth. The specimen was PBMCs. The source of these receptors is a man aged 25 to 40 in good health. The CDR3 runs from the conserved cysteine through the conserved F or W. The order of the fields is CDR3 length, J gene, V gene, CDR3 protein.

15 TRBJ1-1 TRBV12-3/TRBV12-4 CASSFPVGGGEEAFF
14 TRBJ2-2 TRBV28 CASSPDFAPVNLFF
13 TRBJ2-7 TRBV6-1 CASSTRISSEQYF
15 TRBJ2-1 TRBV11-1 CASSLEGLAPNEQFF
14 TRBJ1-5 TRBV7-8 CASSLGGGNQPQHF
18 TRBJ2-2 TRBV9 CASSPREVSYSVTGELFF
15 TRBJ2-3 TRBV28 CAISSTGGAGDTQYF
13 TRBJ2-3 TRBV15 CATSIPGTDTQYF
14 TRBJ2-1 TRBV20-1 CSARRRGTYNEQFF
16 TRBJ2-3 TRBV5-1 CASSLDPVGISDTQYF
15 TRBJ2-1 TRBV2 CASSDVRTGGEEQFF
18 TRBJ2-3 TRBV5-1 CASSFLLAGAVGTDTQYF
13 TRBJ2-1 TRBV10-3 CAISESSNNEQFF
14 TRBJ2-1 TRBV6-6 CASSYATSPNEQFF
16 TRBJ2-3 TRBV12-3/TRBV12-4 CASSPGLLNFGDTQYF
11 TRBJ2-7 TRBV15 CATSTLYEQYF
17 TRBJ1-2 TRBV4-2 CASSQKTGTSANYGYTF
15 TRBJ1-6 TRBV3-1 CASSQDRLRNSPLHF
14 TRBJ2-5 TRBV15 CATSTDRGQETQYF
14 TRBJ2-3 TRBV20-1 CSASVLAGADTQYF
15 TRBJ1-5 TRBV20-1 CSARGTGGSNQPQHF
15 TRBJ1-3 TRBV5-1 CASSPDLANGNTIYF
14 TRBJ2-5 TRBV28 CATHRGQIQETQYF
16 TRBJ1-3 TRBV12-3/TRBV12-4 CASCYTPFSSGNTIYF
17 TRBJ2-5 TRBV5-4 CASSVNSGRALEETQYF
12 TRBJ2-6 TRBV6-1 CASSDWANVLTF
18 TRBJ1-2 TRBV3-1 CTSSPEVRAGAVYYGYTF
14 TRBJ2-3 TRBV5-1 CASSLALAGKTQYF
13 TRBJ1-1 TRBV7-9 CASSLGTNTEAFF
18 TRBJ2-3 TRBV10-3 CAISDQLAGGPSTDTQYF
15 TRBJ1-5 TRBV20-1 CSARDQWAGKQPQHF
14 TRBJ2-7 TRBV12-3/TRBV12-4 CASSLGQGLYEQYF
13 TRBJ2-2 TRBV20-1 CSAHKRNTGELFF
16 TRBJ2-3 TRBV5-1 CASSLEGLAVGDTQYF
12 TRBJ2-7 TRBV28 CASSLGYYEQYF
13 TRBJ2-7 TRBV7-6 CASSAGPRDEQYF
15 TRBJ2-1 TRBV20-1 CSARYSGRALGEQFF
19 TRBJ2-1 TRBV5-1 CASSLAGLGGTGGDNEQFF
13 TRBJ2-5 TRBV20-1 CSARDLGGETQYF
16 TRBJ2-3 TRBV7-2 CASSLAAGGRTDTQYF